A selection of T cell receptor beta chains follows, all from one sample in a study of tumor-infiltrating lymphocytes in primary liver carcinoma. MiXCR was run by TCRdb on the multiplex PCR reads, yielding one entry per CDR3 protein. The table includes 300,000 to 350,000 distinct CDR3 sequences, less than 70% detected once. The sample consisted of peripheral blood. The origin of the receptors is a man in his forties or fifties with primary liver carcinoma and hepatitis B virus infection. Each CDR3 is given with its conserved first and last residue. D genes are given only for firm matches.

cdr3_aa,d_call,v_call,cdr3_length,j_call
CSVVAGQLGKLFF,-,TRBV29-1,13,TRBJ1-4
CASSLRLAGYGNEQFF,TRBD2,TRBV4-2,16,TRBJ2-1
CASSYSGLAGVGQYF,TRBD2,TRBV6-5,15,TRBJ2-7
CASSLGGLAGSEQFF,TRBD2,TRBV5-1,15,TRBJ2-1
CASSSRVATHEQFF,-,TRBV6-2/TRBV6-3,14,TRBJ2-1
CASSSGGGTHGNEQFF,-,TRBV5-6,16,TRBJ2-1
CASSRRLGAEAYELYF,-,TRBV4-1,16,TRBJ2-7
CVSSPPRENEQFF,TRBD2,TRBV11-2,13,TRBJ2-1
CASGPFLGNEQFF,-,TRBV5-1,13,TRBJ2-1
CASSQDPGDEQYF,-,TRBV14,13,TRBJ2-7
CASSIQIRANEKLFF,-,TRBV11-2,15,TRBJ1-4
CASSQGVNRGLREQYF,TRBD1,TRBV4-1,16,TRBJ2-7
CASSYSAGADTQYF,TRBD2,TRBV6-5,14,TRBJ2-3
CASSSLPSSYNDQFF,-,TRBV4-2,15,TRBJ2-1
CASSDTYEQYF,-,TRBV10-2,11,TRBJ2-7
CASSLFNSGANLLTF,-,TRBV4-3,15,TRBJ2-6
CASNPTHSGRAGELFF,TRBD2,TRBV19,16,TRBJ2-2
CASSLWDPHRREGSYEQYF,TRBD2,TRBV11-2,19,TRBJ2-7
CASSLYAGAREDTQYF,TRBD2,TRBV28,16,TRBJ2-3
CASGTSDSRVFF,TRBD2,TRBV2,12,TRBJ2-1
CASSFGRGETEQYF,TRBD2,TRBV13,14,TRBJ2-7
CASRSKLAAFYEQYF,TRBD2,TRBV11-1,15,TRBJ2-7
CSGSSGDTVELFF,TRBD2,TRBV29-1,13,TRBJ2-2
CASSLGGDPGELFF,-,TRBV5-1,14,TRBJ2-2
CASRTSGVSYEQYF,TRBD2,TRBV6-1,14,TRBJ2-7
CAWRAGNNSPLHF,-,TRBV30,13,TRBJ1-6
CASRPQGDYEQYF,TRBD1,TRBV6-5,13,TRBJ2-7
CASSLYRGGSLGTEAFF,-,TRBV28,17,TRBJ1-1
CVSFPDRVNTGELFF,TRBD1,TRBV4-2,15,TRBJ2-2
CASSIGLNTEAFF,-,TRBV28,13,TRBJ1-1
CASNLDGQSYNEQFF,-,TRBV11-2,15,TRBJ2-1
CASRDGPTDTQYF,-,TRBV28,13,TRBJ2-3
CASGGTGGSYEQYF,TRBD1,TRBV6-2/TRBV6-3,14,TRBJ2-7
CASGHGTGLYNEQFF,TRBD1,TRBV11-2,15,TRBJ2-1
CARGLEGGGYEQYF,-,TRBV11-2,14,TRBJ2-7
CASSVTWDSEAQYF,TRBD1,TRBV6-5,14,TRBJ2-5
CASLVSGVLHNEQFF,-,TRBV11-1,15,TRBJ2-1
CASSFEGRRSSYEQYF,-,TRBV11-2,16,TRBJ2-7
CASSSVAGGLREQYF,TRBD2,TRBV6-5,15,TRBJ2-7
CASSTTGGDTQYF,TRBD1,TRBV11-3,13,TRBJ2-5
CASSYDVNTGVLFF,-,TRBV6-2/TRBV6-3,14,TRBJ2-2
CASRLDTEASF,-,TRBV11-2,11,TRBJ1-1
CASSKHKSTDTQYF,-,TRBV11-3,14,TRBJ2-3
CASSPAYGGLYNERFF,-,TRBV11-2,16,TRBJ2-1
CASSLGPDIVAYEQYF,-,TRBV11-2,16,TRBJ2-7
CASKGLAERGEQFF,TRBD2,TRBV6-1,14,TRBJ2-1
CASSDAGSGYGYTF,-,TRBV10-2,14,TRBJ1-2
CASSLGTDLYNEQFF,TRBD1,TRBV11-1,15,TRBJ2-1
CASNLGGMPYIQQFF,-,TRBV11-2,15,TRBJ2-1
CASSLAIVGYEQYF,-,TRBV7-6,14,TRBJ2-7
CASSSQGAVYTYTQYF,TRBD1,TRBV11-2,16,TRBJ2-3
CASGVGDSREQFF,-,TRBV11-2,13,TRBJ2-1
CASSSLGQRQTSGANVLTF,-,TRBV28,19,TRBJ2-6
CASSSGLSGANVLTF,-,TRBV6-6,15,TRBJ2-6
CSVDRGRGSEQYF,-,TRBV29-1,13,TRBJ2-7
CASSQVTSSYEQYF,-,TRBV5-5,14,TRBJ2-7
CASSYSSGGISYEQYF,TRBD2,TRBV6-6,16,TRBJ2-7
CAGIGGRGSSYEQYF,-,TRBV6-1,15,TRBJ2-7
CATRASSGLVNTEAFF,-,TRBV10-2,16,TRBJ1-1
CASRLITSGSSCEQFF,TRBD2,TRBV11-2,16,TRBJ2-1